This TCR beta chain originates from a study of radiotherapy plus CTLA-4 blockade in lung cancer. Clones were sequenced by immunoSEQ multiplex PCR, and TCRdb holds only the in-frame ones, with some missing. The data contain about 120,000 clones, about nine tenths of them seen just once; the ten biggest clones take up more than 6.5%. This clone was seen only once. The sample in question was peripheral blood, obtained from a patient treated with radiotherapy plus ipilimumab. The TCR comes from a human donor with non-small cell lung cancer that progressed on radiotherapy plus ipilimumab.

The CDR3 coding sequence is TGTGCCAGCAGTGCGGACCGCCGTCCTAGCTCCTACAATGAGCAGTTCTTC. This encodes CASSADRRPSSYNEQFF. V usage is TRBV25-1 and J usage is TRBJ2-1, with D hard to call. Per the germline V gene, CDR1 is MGHDK and CDR2 is SYGVNS. V shed 4 bases and J shed 0 bases, with 16 bases lying between them. This CDR3 spans 17 amino acids.